These T cell receptor beta chains were read from a single sample in a study of blood T cell repertoires in COVID-19. TCRdb keeps only in-frame clones here, not all; method: immunoSEQ multiplex PCR. The table lists 250,000 or so clones, about 83% of them singletons. Input material: peripheral blood. Source of these receptors: an elderly man with acute or convalescent COVID-19. CDR3s include the opening cysteine and the closing phenylalanine or tryptophan. The D gene is left open where the match is weak. The size entry is marked missing in some rows and otherwise reads once, few, many or a size class.

J gene: TRBJ2-7
D gene: TRBD2
clone size: NA
CDR3 length: 14
V gene: TRBV6-6
CDR3 protein: CASNPPGLAGEQYF
CDR3 DNA: TGTGCCAGCAACCCCCCGGGACTAGCGGGTGAGCAGTACTTC

J gene: TRBJ1-1
D gene: NA
clone size: NA
CDR3 length: 13
V gene: TRBV2
CDR3 protein: CASSDRVSLYAFF
CDR3 DNA: TGTGCCAGCAGTGATCGGGTTTCCCTTTATGCTTTCTTT

J gene: TRBJ2-2
D gene: NA
clone size: NA
CDR3 length: 14
V gene: TRBV5-5
CDR3 protein: CASSFTYRTGELFF
CDR3 DNA: TGTGCCAGCAGCTTCACCTACCGCACCGGGGAGCTGTTTTTT

J gene: TRBJ2-7
D gene: NA
clone size: NA
CDR3 length: 14
V gene: TRBV4-3
CDR3 protein: CASSQQTGNYEQYF
CDR3 DNA: TGCGCCAGCAGCCAACAGACAGGAAACTACGAGCAGTACTTC

J gene: TRBJ2-5
D gene: NA
clone size: few
CDR3 length: 13
V gene: TRBV7-2
CDR3 protein: CASSFGGLETQYF
CDR3 DNA: TGTGCCAGCAGCTTCGGGGGGCTGGAGACCCAGTACTTC

J gene: TRBJ1-1
D gene: NA
clone size: NA
CDR3 length: 11
V gene: TRBV20-1
CDR3 protein: CSSYLGTEAFF
CDR3 DNA: TGCAGTTCCTATCTCGGCACTGAAGCTTTCTTT

J gene: TRBJ1-3
D gene: NA
clone size: NA
CDR3 length: 14
V gene: TRBV28
CDR3 protein: CASTPGLSGNTIYF
CDR3 DNA: TGTGCCAGCACCCCAGGGCTTTCTGGAAACACCATATATTTT

J gene: TRBJ1-1
D gene: NA
clone size: NA
CDR3 length: 12
V gene: TRBV29-1
CDR3 protein: CSSVTANTEAFF
CDR3 DNA: TGCAGCTCAGTGACAGCTAACACTGAAGCTTTCTTT

J gene: TRBJ1-3
D gene: TRBD1
clone size: NA
CDR3 length: 15
V gene: TRBV5-1
CDR3 protein: CASSLQGINGNTIYF
CDR3 DNA: TGCGCCAGCAGCTTACAGGGGATTAACGGAAACACCATATATTTT

J gene: TRBJ1-6
D gene: NA
clone size: NA
CDR3 length: 13
V gene: TRBV4-1
CDR3 protein: CASSQDTDFTLHF
CDR3 DNA: TGCGCCAGCAGCCAAGACACGGACTTCACCCTCCACTTT

J gene: TRBJ1-1
D gene: NA
clone size: NA
CDR3 length: 12
V gene: TRBV28
CDR3 protein: CASSYRVTEAFF
CDR3 DNA: TGTGCCAGCAGTTACAGGGTTACTGAAGCTTTCTTT

J gene: TRBJ1-5
D gene: NA
clone size: NA
CDR3 length: 17
V gene: TRBV4-1
CDR3 protein: CASSQENPIQGNQPQHF
CDR3 DNA: TGCGCCAGCAGCCAAGAAAACCCCATACAGGGCAATCAGCCCCAGCATTTT

J gene: TRBJ2-6
D gene: NA
clone size: NA
CDR3 length: 16
V gene: TRBV6-5
CDR3 protein: CASSYSDTPGANVLTF
CDR3 DNA: TGTGCCAGCAGTTATTCTGACACCCCCGGGGCCAACGTCCTGACTTTC

J gene: TRBJ2-7
D gene: NA
clone size: NA
CDR3 length: 14
V gene: TRBV4-2
CDR3 protein: CASSRREALYEQYF
CDR3 DNA: TGTGCCAGCAGCCGGAGGGAGGCCCTCTACGAGCAGTACTTC

J gene: TRBJ2-7
D gene: TRBD1
clone size: NA
CDR3 length: 16
V gene: TRBV7-2
CDR3 protein: CASSSRLGTVSREQYF
CDR3 DNA: TGTGCCAGCAGTTCCAGACTCGGGACAGTTTCTCGCGAGCAGTACTTC

J gene: TRBJ1-3
D gene: TRBD1
clone size: NA
CDR3 length: 16
V gene: TRBV4-2
CDR3 protein: CASSQGPGGSGNTIYF
CDR3 DNA: TGTGCCAGCAGCCAAGGTCCAGGGGGCTCTGGAAACACCATATATTTT

J gene: TRBJ1-6
D gene: NA
clone size: NA
CDR3 length: 13
V gene: TRBV19
CDR3 protein: CASSSGRETPLHF
CDR3 DNA: TGTGCCAGTAGTAGCGGCCGGGAAACACCCCTCCACTTT

J gene: TRBJ2-7
D gene: NA
clone size: NA
CDR3 length: 14
V gene: TRBV4-3
CDR3 protein: CASSAGTGRNEQYF
CDR3 DNA: TGCGCCAGCAGCGCCGGAACAGGGCGAAACGAGCAGTACTTC

J gene: TRBJ1-2
D gene: NA
clone size: NA
CDR3 length: 13
V gene: TRBV2
CDR3 protein: CASSRSLEGQYTF
CDR3 DNA: TGTGCCAGCTCTCGATCTTTGGAGGGTCAGTACACCTTC

J gene: TRBJ2-7
D gene: NA
clone size: NA
CDR3 length: 12
V gene: TRBV7-6
CDR3 protein: CASSLAHGEQYF
CDR3 DNA: TGTGCCAGCAGCTTAGCCCACGGCGAGCAGTACTTC

J gene: TRBJ2-1
D gene: NA
clone size: NA
CDR3 length: 13
V gene: TRBV11-3
CDR3 protein: CASSIGGGLEQFF
CDR3 DNA: TGTGCCAGCAGCATCGGTGGGGGACTTGAGCAGTTCTTC

J gene: TRBJ1-1
D gene: NA
clone size: NA
CDR3 length: 14
V gene: TRBV5-1
CDR3 protein: CASSHTSMNTEAFF
CDR3 DNA: TGCGCCAGCAGCCATACATCCATGAACACTGAAGCTTTCTTT

J gene: TRBJ2-3
D gene: TRBD2
clone size: NA
CDR3 length: 19
V gene: TRBV28
CDR3 protein: CASSSLLSGGDDSTDTQYF
CDR3 DNA: TGTGCCAGCAGTTCCCTATTAAGCGGGGGCGATGATAGCACAGATACGCAGTATTTT

J gene: TRBJ1-2
D gene: TRBD1
clone size: NA
CDR3 length: 18
V gene: TRBV5-8
CDR3 protein: CASSVGEQGSGANYGYTF
CDR3 DNA: TGTGCCAGCAGCGTAGGAGAACAGGGGTCTGGCGCTAACTATGGCTACACCTTC

J gene: TRBJ2-2
D gene: TRBD1
clone size: NA
CDR3 length: 14
V gene: TRBV19
CDR3 protein: CASTTGDLTGELFF
CDR3 DNA: TGTGCCAGTACCACAGGGGATTTGACCGGGGAGCTGTTTTTT

J gene: TRBJ1-1
D gene: TRBD1
clone size: NA
CDR3 length: 14
V gene: TRBV2
CDR3 protein: CASSPDRVGTEAFF
CDR3 DNA: TGTGCCAGCAGTCCAGACAGGGTCGGCACTGAAGCTTTCTTT

J gene: TRBJ1-1
D gene: TRBD1
clone size: NA
CDR3 length: 12
V gene: TRBV29-1
CDR3 protein: CSAGQGRAEAFF
CDR3 DNA: TGCAGCGCCGGACAGGGCCGGGCTGAAGCTTTCTTT

J gene: TRBJ2-3
D gene: TRBD2
clone size: NA
CDR3 length: 14
V gene: TRBV7-9
CDR3 protein: CATRTSGDEDTQYF
CDR3 DNA: TGTGCCACCAGGACTAGCGGGGATGAAGATACGCAGTATTTT

J gene: TRBJ1-5
D gene: NA
clone size: NA
CDR3 length: 13
V gene: TRBV18
CDR3 protein: CASSQGLNEPQHF
CDR3 DNA: TGTGCCAGCTCCCAGGGCCTTAATGAGCCCCAGCATTTT

J gene: TRBJ2-1
D gene: TRBD1
clone size: NA
CDR3 length: 17
V gene: TRBV19
CDR3 protein: CASSSLRRTGMGNEQFF
CDR3 DNA: TGTGCCAGTAGTTCCCTCAGGAGGACAGGGATGGGCAATGAGCAGTTCTTC

J gene: TRBJ2-1
D gene: NA
clone size: NA
CDR3 length: 15
V gene: TRBV11-1
CDR3 protein: CASSFGDSNYNEQFF
CDR3 DNA: TGTGCCAGCAGCTTCGGGGACTCAAACTACAATGAGCAGTTCTTC

J gene: TRBJ1-1
D gene: NA
clone size: NA
CDR3 length: 14
V gene: TRBV6-6
CDR3 protein: CASSYLRGAAEAFF
CDR3 DNA: TGTGCCAGCAGTTACCTTCGGGGGGCAGCTGAAGCTTTCTTT

J gene: TRBJ1-5
D gene: TRBD1
clone size: NA
CDR3 length: 15
V gene: TRBV6-5
CDR3 protein: CATGETGAGYRAQHF
CDR3 DNA: TGTGCCACGGGGGAGACAGGGGCCGGCTATCGGGCCCAGCATTTT

J gene: TRBJ1-3
D gene: NA
clone size: NA
CDR3 length: 17
V gene: TRBV4-2
CDR3 protein: CASSPLGGGTLGNTIYF
CDR3 DNA: TGTGCCAGCAGCCCCCTTGGGGGAGGTACCCTTGGAAACACCATATATTTT

J gene: TRBJ1-2
D gene: TRBD1
clone size: NA
CDR3 length: 13
V gene: TRBV13
CDR3 protein: CASSRTGSYGYTF
CDR3 DNA: TGTGCCAGCAGCCGGACAGGGAGCTATGGCTACACCTTC

J gene: TRBJ2-7
D gene: TRBD2
clone size: NA
CDR3 length: 14
V gene: TRBV28
CDR3 protein: CASTGSGSSYEQYF
CDR3 DNA: TGTGCCAGCACGGGTAGCGGGAGCTCCTACGAGCAGTACTTC

J gene: TRBJ1-5
D gene: TRBD1
clone size: once
CDR3 length: 15
V gene: TRBV28
CDR3 protein: CASSYQGAGNQPQHF
CDR3 DNA: TGTGCCAGCAGTTACCAGGGGGCCGGCAATCAGCCCCAGCATTTT

J gene: TRBJ1-5
D gene: NA
clone size: NA
CDR3 length: 15
V gene: TRBV18
CDR3 protein: CASSPKPRFDQPQHF
CDR3 DNA: TGTGCCAGCTCACCAAAGCCGCGGTTTGATCAGCCCCAGCATTTT

J gene: TRBJ1-3
D gene: NA
clone size: NA
CDR3 length: 15
V gene: TRBV19
CDR3 protein: CASSRGDVSGNTIYF
CDR3 DNA: TGTGCCAGTAGTCGGGGGGATGTCTCTGGAAACACCATATATTTT

J gene: TRBJ1-1
D gene: NA
clone size: NA
CDR3 length: 15
V gene: TRBV5-1
CDR3 protein: CASSSLWTSNTEAFF
CDR3 DNA: TGCGCCAGCAGCTCCTTATGGACTTCCAACACTGAAGCTTTCTTT

J gene: TRBJ2-1
D gene: NA
clone size: NA
CDR3 length: 15
V gene: TRBV14
CDR3 protein: CASSQITSSYNEQFF
CDR3 DNA: TGTGCCAGCAGCCAAATCACGAGCTCCTACAATGAGCAGTTCTTC

J gene: TRBJ1-5
D gene: NA
clone size: NA
CDR3 length: 14
V gene: TRBV18
CDR3 protein: CASSLSGSNQPQHF
CDR3 DNA: TGTGCCAGCTCACTAAGCGGGAGCAATCAGCCCCAGCATTTT

J gene: TRBJ2-7
D gene: NA
clone size: NA
CDR3 length: 12
V gene: TRBV11-2
CDR3 protein: CASSSFSYEQYF
CDR3 DNA: TGTGCCAGCAGCTCTTTCTCCTACGAGCAGTACTTC

J gene: TRBJ1-1
D gene: NA
clone size: NA
CDR3 length: 15
V gene: TRBV14
CDR3 protein: CASSPWRGAYTEAFF
CDR3 DNA: TGTGCCAGCAGCCCTTGGAGGGGCGCCTACACTGAAGCTTTCTTT

J gene: TRBJ1-4
D gene: TRBD1
clone size: once
CDR3 length: 19
V gene: TRBV6-2/TRBV6-3
CDR3 protein: CASSYSPTGGRATNEKLFF
CDR3 DNA: TGTGCCAGCAGTTACTCACCAACAGGGGGCCGTGCAACTAATGAAAAACTGTTTTTT

J gene: TRBJ2-7
D gene: TRBD2
clone size: NA
CDR3 length: 16
V gene: TRBV28
CDR3 protein: CASTKGGLAGVGEQYF
CDR3 DNA: TGTGCCAGCACCAAAGGGGGACTAGCGGGAGTAGGAGAGCAGTACTTC

J gene: TRBJ2-2
D gene: NA
clone size: NA
CDR3 length: 16
V gene: TRBV4-3
CDR3 protein: CASSQDGLANTGELFF
CDR3 DNA: TGCGCCAGCAGCCAAGATGGCCTAGCGAACACCGGGGAGCTGTTTTTT

J gene: TRBJ2-2
D gene: NA
clone size: NA
CDR3 length: 16
V gene: TRBV5-1
CDR3 protein: CASSLAVGRGTGELFF
CDR3 DNA: TGCGCCAGCAGCTTGGCGGTAGGCCGGGGCACCGGGGAGCTGTTTTTT

J gene: TRBJ1-2
D gene: NA
clone size: few
CDR3 length: 13
V gene: TRBV19
CDR3 protein: CASSIDKSYGYTF
CDR3 DNA: TGTGCCAGTAGTATCGACAAGTCCTATGGCTACACCTTC

J gene: TRBJ2-5
D gene: NA
clone size: once
CDR3 length: 19
V gene: TRBV5-1
CDR3 protein: CASSLGAFSGMSQEETQYF
CDR3 DNA: TGCGCCAGCAGCTTGGGGGCCTTTTCGGGGATGAGTCAAGAAGAGACCCAGTACTTC

J gene: TRBJ1-2
D gene: NA
clone size: NA
CDR3 length: 12
V gene: TRBV6-5
CDR3 protein: CASSWQGGGYTF
CDR3 DNA: TGTGCCAGCAGCTGGCAGGGCGGTGGCTACACCTTC